This is a list of T cell receptor beta chains from one sample in a study of blood T cell repertoires in COVID-19. Using immunoSEQ multiplex PCR, the repertoire was profiled, and TCRdb retains in-frame clones only, with some absent. This sample has about 71,000 clones, with around 80% found just once. Sequenced: peripheral blood. The receptors originated from a woman older than 75 with acute or convalescent COVID-19. CDR3s include the opening cysteine and the closing phenylalanine or tryptophan. Size values are once, few and many counts, or a class for expanded clones, and some rows have none.

j_call: TRBJ1-2; v_call: TRBV5-1; clone_size: -; cdr3_aa: CASSLHSGTNYGYTF
j_call: TRBJ1-3; v_call: TRBV5-4; clone_size: -; cdr3_aa: CASSLDRGGDTIYF
j_call: TRBJ1-1; v_call: TRBV16; clone_size: -; cdr3_aa: CASSQLTIRTEAFF
j_call: TRBJ2-5; v_call: TRBV27; clone_size: -; cdr3_aa: CASSPRQLQETQYF
j_call: TRBJ2-1; v_call: TRBV29-1; clone_size: once; cdr3_aa: CSVGGRGSYNEQFF
j_call: TRBJ1-1; v_call: TRBV28; clone_size: -; cdr3_aa: CASTTQGSWTEAFF
j_call: TRBJ1-5; v_call: TRBV27; clone_size: -; cdr3_aa: CASSSRPFGEGQPQHF
j_call: TRBJ1-4; v_call: TRBV4-1; clone_size: -; cdr3_aa: CASSPQGGVNEKLFF
j_call: TRBJ1-2; v_call: TRBV19; clone_size: -; cdr3_aa: CASSIGGQGQGGYTF
j_call: TRBJ1-2; v_call: TRBV28; clone_size: -; cdr3_aa: CASSLLISTNYGYTF
j_call: TRBJ1-3; v_call: TRBV19; clone_size: -; cdr3_aa: CASQSGTVVGNTIYF
j_call: TRBJ1-2; v_call: TRBV6-6; clone_size: few; cdr3_aa: CASSYSGTGGIYGYTF
j_call: TRBJ1-1; v_call: TRBV15; clone_size: -; cdr3_aa: CATSRDRNTEAFF
j_call: TRBJ2-7; v_call: TRBV27; clone_size: -; cdr3_aa: CASSLGGIGIHEQYF
j_call: TRBJ2-7; v_call: TRBV28; clone_size: -; cdr3_aa: CASNSLAGEGYEQYF
j_call: TRBJ1-3; v_call: TRBV19; clone_size: -; cdr3_aa: CASKLDRGLGNTIYF
j_call: TRBJ2-7; v_call: TRBV6-5; clone_size: -; cdr3_aa: CASGTALKQYF
j_call: TRBJ2-7; v_call: TRBV5-1; clone_size: few; cdr3_aa: CASSTGGAGYEQYF
j_call: TRBJ2-1; v_call: TRBV7-8; clone_size: -; cdr3_aa: CASSLRRDWNEQFF
j_call: TRBJ2-3; v_call: TRBV9; clone_size: -; cdr3_aa: CASSVAADTQYF
j_call: TRBJ2-1; v_call: TRBV10-3; clone_size: -; cdr3_aa: CAISESVAGGPYNEQFF
j_call: TRBJ2-1; v_call: TRBV7-9; clone_size: -; cdr3_aa: CASSPGIEQFF